The 17 T cell receptor beta chains below all came from one sample that was sequenced in a study of blood T cell repertoires in COVID-19. Sequencing used immunoSEQ multiplex PCR; TCRdb keeps in-frame clones, though not all of them. The profile shows under 85,000 clones, 90% of them singletons. Sequenced input: peripheral blood. These TCRs come from a man aged 50 or older with acute or convalescent COVID-19.

The chain uses TRBV11-2 and TRBJ2-3, with 8 bases identical to TRBD1. The junction had 7 bases not matched to a gene; V was cut back by 2 bases and J by 9 bases. This CDR3 is built from 14 residues. Germline V CDR1 and CDR2: SGHAT, FQNNGV. CDR3 bases: TGTGCCAGCAGCTTATTCCAGGGGGCCCCGACGCAGTATTTT. Protein sequence: CASSLFQGAPTQYF.

J is TRBJ1-5 and V is TRBV10-3, with unresolved D. Germline V lookup: CDR1 ENHRY, CDR2 SYGVKD. The V gene lost 0 bases and the J gene lost 5 bases, with 5 bases spanning the gap. The CDR3 contains 13 residues. In nucleotides, the CDR3 is TGTGCCATCAGTGAGTCCCCGTATCAGCCCCAGCATTTT. Protein: CAISESPYQPQHF.

This sequence joins TRBV10-3 and TRBJ2-1; D is undetermined. Between the trimmed V and J ends, which lost 3 bases and 7 bases, there was a span of 7 bases. CDR1 and CDR2 from the germline V gene are ENHRY and SYGVKD. This CDR3 region has 12 residues. CDR3 sequence reads: CAISDLANEQFF. The CDR3 nucleotides read TGTGCCATCAGTGATTTGGCTAATGAGCAGTTCTTC.

The chain links TRBV24-1 to TRBJ1-5; D is unresolved. V was trimmed by 7 bases and J by 7 bases, leaving 13 bases between them. The V gene's germline CDR1 is KGHDR and CDR2 SFDVKD. This CDR3 has 13 residues. The CDR3 DNA reads as TGTGCCACCAGGTTGACTTCTGGGCAGCCCCAGCATTTT. Translated, it gives CATRLTSGQPQHF.

J is TRBJ1-1 and V is TRBV25-1, with D possibly being TRBD1 (5 bases). The germline V gene encodes CDR1 MGHDK and CDR2 SYGVNS. V lost 4 bases to trimming and J lost 2 bases, with 8 bases between them. This CDR3 region has 13 residues. This CDR3 reads CASSVRGNTEAFF. CDR3 nucleotides: TGTGCCAGCAGTGTAAGGGGCAACACTGAAGCTTTCTTT.

The chain combines TRBV11-3 with TRBJ1-1, with TRBD1 identical over 7 bases. V gave up 3 bases and J gave up 0 bases; unmatched junction bases: 1. This CDR3 has 14 residues. Germline V gene data show CDR1 as SGHNT and CDR2 as YENEEA. The CDR3 region has the DNA TGTGCCAGCAGCTTTACAGGGGTGAACACTGAAGCTTTCTTT. This gives the protein CASSFTGVNTEAFF.

The gene calls are TRBV9 and TRBJ2-3; 12 positions agree with TRBD2. CDR1 is SGDLS and CDR2 is YYNGEE in the germline V gene. The CDR3 contains 18 residues. The junction had 14 bases not matched to a gene; V was cut back by 4 bases and J by 5 bases. The CDR3 is CASSPKLTSGRRRDTQYF. As DNA, the CDR3 is TGTGCCAGCAGCCCTAAGCTCACTAGCGGGAGGAGGCGAGATACGCAGTATTTT.

The chain uses TRBV5-8 and TRBJ1-1; 10 nucleotides line up with TRBD1. Unmatched junction bases numbered 6, after V lost 5 bases and J lost 5 bases. Germline values: CDR1 SGHTS, CDR2 YDEGEE. The CDR3 covers 14 residues. CDR3 in amino acids: CASRRTGGGTEAFF. The CDR3 nucleotides are TGTGCCAGCAGGCGGACAGGGGGTGGGACTGAAGCTTTCTTT.

CDR3 in amino acids: CASSIRTSGSPKQYF. CDR3 nucleotide sequence: TGTGCCAGCAGTATTCGGACTAGCGGGAGCCCGAAGCAGTACTTC. The chain is built from TRBV6-5 and TRBJ2-7; 13 nucleotides match TRBD2. With V trimmed by 5 bases and J by 8 bases, 9 bases remained unmatched. The CDR3 loop spans 15 amino acids. CDR1 and CDR2 from the germline V gene are MNHEY and SVGAGI.

The chain combines TRBV21-1 with TRBJ2-3; the table's D call of TRBD1 was not tested on the DNA. TRBV21-1 is deemed a pseudogene. The CDR3 has 17 amino acids. The CDR3 coding sequence is TGTGCCAGCAGCAAAGCGCCCGGGACAGGGCCTTTAGATACGCAGTATTTT. Translation gives CASSKAPGTGPLDTQYF.

The chain recombines TRBV5-4 with TRBJ2-3; TRBD2 aligns across 10 bases. CDR3 length equals 16 residues. The J segment lost 4 bases and the V segment lost 4 bases, leaving 9 bases of the junction unmatched. Per the germline V gene, CDR1 is SGHNT and CDR2 is YYREEE (reference sequence). CDR3 residues: CASSGQREGLADTQYF. The CDR3, as DNA: TGTGCCAGCAGCGGACAGCGGGAGGGCCTCGCAGATACGCAGTATTTT.

The chain employs TRBV12-3 or TRBV12-4 and TRBJ1-1, with D uncertain. V lost 4 bases, J lost 6 bases, and 9 bases lay in between. This CDR3 is built from 12 residues. CDR3 in DNA: TGTGCCAGCAGTTGGTCAGTCGCTGAAGCTTTCTTT. It translates to CASSWSVAEAFF.

The chain uses TRBV10-3 and TRBJ1-3; TRBD1 is a possible D gene (5 bases). Deletions cut 5 bases from V and 0 bases from J, with 8 bases between. CDR3 length: 14 residues. The germline gives CDR1 ENHRY, CDR2 SYGVKD. In DNA, the CDR3 is TGTGCCATCAGTCAAACAGGCTCTGGAAACACCATATATTTT. As protein: CAISQTGSGNTIYF.

This chain joins TRBV11-3 and TRBJ1-2; 9 bases map to TRBD1. The V and J ends lost 4 bases and 7 bases, in that order; junction bases with no gene match: 7. In germline, CDR1 is SGHNT, CDR2 YENEEA. This CDR3 has 14 amino acids. The CDR3 DNA sequence: TGTGCCAGCAGCTGGGGACAGGGTGATTCTGGCTACACCTTC. Protein sequence: CASSWGQGDSGYTF.

The chain is built from TRBV20-1 and TRBJ1-2; D not resolved. CDR1 and CDR2 from the germline V gene are DFQATT and SNEGSKA (reference sequence). The CDR3 extends over 13 amino acids. The V gene lost 3 bases and the J gene lost 2 bases, with 10 bases spanning the gap. CDR3 in amino acids: CSASPPPNYGYTF. The CDR3 bases are TGCAGTGCTAGTCCCCCCCCAAACTATGGCTACACCTTC.

The chain employs TRBV5-1 and TRBJ1-2; possible D gene TRBD1, 6 bases. V lost 5 bases and J 3 bases, leaving 14 bases between the germline ends. Germline CDR1 SGHRS, CDR2 YFSETQ. This CDR3 comprises 14 residues. The CDR3 nucleotides read TGCGCCAGCAGGCCGAACAGGGATTACTATGGCTACACCTTC. Protein product: CASRPNRDYYGYTF.

The chain employs TRBV27 and TRBJ2-6, with 9 bases aligning to TRBD1. The CDR3 has 16 residues. J was trimmed by 3 bases and V by 1 base; bases with no gene match: 1. The germline CDR1 and CDR2 sequences are MNHEY and SMNVEV (reference sequence). The CDR3 DNA sequence: TGTGCCAGCAGTTTATGGACAGGGGTTGGGGCCAACGTCCTGACTTTC. Residues: CASSLWTGVGANVLTF.